This TCR beta chain was sequenced for a study of T cell responses to AZD1222 COVID-19 vaccine. The assay was immunoSEQ multiplex PCR, and TCRdb's table has in-frame clones only and misses some. The sample has 140,000 to 150,000 clones; over 85% are singletons. Points from the study as a whole: Seropositive AZD1222 recipients at baseline numbered only 5 or 6.

A remark on this clone: Its antigen is still unknown.

The CDR3 loop spans 14 amino acids. Germline CDR1 and CDR2: SGHRS and YFSETQ. V was pared by 5 bases and J by 5 bases, with 17 bases between. The chain is built from TRBV5-1 and TRBJ2-7; D remains ambiguous. The sample in question was peripheral blood, obtained on day 0 of AZD1222 vaccination. The TCR sequence derives from an adult in good health. CDR3 region: CASSPSTSTNEQYF. For the CDR3, the DNA is TGCGCCAGCAGTCCTTCCACCTCCACGAACGAGCAGTACTTC.